A single TCR beta chain is shown here with its context. No antigen is known for it. This record belongs to a study of T cell responses to AZD1222 COVID-19 vaccine. Some second doses came at about 4 weeks and others at about 12 weeks; these were pooled. Study-wide results and limits: The donor group comprised mostly white British people and more females; the analysis possibly underestimated clonal diversity.

Profiled with immunoSEQ multiplex PCR; TCRdb holds only in-frame clones, not every one. The table shows about 180,000 clones, with about nine tenths occurring only once. The sample consisted of peripheral blood, taken 28 days after the second AZD1222 dose. This TCR derives from an adult who received the AZD1222 COVID-19 vaccine.

As DNA, the CDR3 is TGTGCCAGCAGCTCTACAGGATTAGCTAACTATGGCTACACCTTC. This sequence encodes CASSSTGLANYGYTF. The V gene is TRBV5-5, the J gene TRBJ1-2, with D possibly being TRBD1 (5 bases). CDR3 length equals 15 residues. V lost 3 bases and J lost 0, with 12 bases in between. Germline lookup yields CDR1 SGHKS and CDR2 YYEKEE (reference sequence).